This T cell receptor beta chain was documented in a study of cytomegalovirus exposure and HLA in healthy donors. With respect to this clone: Its specificity is unknown.

Study findings and constraints: Specificity of a few CMV-associated chains for CMV antigens was verified in vitro.

Primers included in the PCR were 60 Vbeta and 13 Jbeta primers. TCRdb's table, derived via immunoSEQ multiplex PCR, lists solely in-frame clones and lacks some. The sample lists 150,000 to 200,000 clones, around three quarters occurring once. CDR1 MNHEY and CDR2 SVGAGI come from the germline V gene. With 6 bases removed from V and 0 bases from J, the gap between germline ends came to 12 bases. This CDR3 region has 15 residues. The V and J genes are TRBV6-5 and TRBJ1-3; the D is unclear. The clonotype was recovered from a woman in her twenties or thirties in good health and CMV-seropositive. Material for sequencing was PBMCs. The CDR3 spells CASSPQFHSGNTIYF. The CDR3, as DNA: TGTGCCAGCAGCCCCCAGTTCCACTCTGGAAACACCATATATTTT.